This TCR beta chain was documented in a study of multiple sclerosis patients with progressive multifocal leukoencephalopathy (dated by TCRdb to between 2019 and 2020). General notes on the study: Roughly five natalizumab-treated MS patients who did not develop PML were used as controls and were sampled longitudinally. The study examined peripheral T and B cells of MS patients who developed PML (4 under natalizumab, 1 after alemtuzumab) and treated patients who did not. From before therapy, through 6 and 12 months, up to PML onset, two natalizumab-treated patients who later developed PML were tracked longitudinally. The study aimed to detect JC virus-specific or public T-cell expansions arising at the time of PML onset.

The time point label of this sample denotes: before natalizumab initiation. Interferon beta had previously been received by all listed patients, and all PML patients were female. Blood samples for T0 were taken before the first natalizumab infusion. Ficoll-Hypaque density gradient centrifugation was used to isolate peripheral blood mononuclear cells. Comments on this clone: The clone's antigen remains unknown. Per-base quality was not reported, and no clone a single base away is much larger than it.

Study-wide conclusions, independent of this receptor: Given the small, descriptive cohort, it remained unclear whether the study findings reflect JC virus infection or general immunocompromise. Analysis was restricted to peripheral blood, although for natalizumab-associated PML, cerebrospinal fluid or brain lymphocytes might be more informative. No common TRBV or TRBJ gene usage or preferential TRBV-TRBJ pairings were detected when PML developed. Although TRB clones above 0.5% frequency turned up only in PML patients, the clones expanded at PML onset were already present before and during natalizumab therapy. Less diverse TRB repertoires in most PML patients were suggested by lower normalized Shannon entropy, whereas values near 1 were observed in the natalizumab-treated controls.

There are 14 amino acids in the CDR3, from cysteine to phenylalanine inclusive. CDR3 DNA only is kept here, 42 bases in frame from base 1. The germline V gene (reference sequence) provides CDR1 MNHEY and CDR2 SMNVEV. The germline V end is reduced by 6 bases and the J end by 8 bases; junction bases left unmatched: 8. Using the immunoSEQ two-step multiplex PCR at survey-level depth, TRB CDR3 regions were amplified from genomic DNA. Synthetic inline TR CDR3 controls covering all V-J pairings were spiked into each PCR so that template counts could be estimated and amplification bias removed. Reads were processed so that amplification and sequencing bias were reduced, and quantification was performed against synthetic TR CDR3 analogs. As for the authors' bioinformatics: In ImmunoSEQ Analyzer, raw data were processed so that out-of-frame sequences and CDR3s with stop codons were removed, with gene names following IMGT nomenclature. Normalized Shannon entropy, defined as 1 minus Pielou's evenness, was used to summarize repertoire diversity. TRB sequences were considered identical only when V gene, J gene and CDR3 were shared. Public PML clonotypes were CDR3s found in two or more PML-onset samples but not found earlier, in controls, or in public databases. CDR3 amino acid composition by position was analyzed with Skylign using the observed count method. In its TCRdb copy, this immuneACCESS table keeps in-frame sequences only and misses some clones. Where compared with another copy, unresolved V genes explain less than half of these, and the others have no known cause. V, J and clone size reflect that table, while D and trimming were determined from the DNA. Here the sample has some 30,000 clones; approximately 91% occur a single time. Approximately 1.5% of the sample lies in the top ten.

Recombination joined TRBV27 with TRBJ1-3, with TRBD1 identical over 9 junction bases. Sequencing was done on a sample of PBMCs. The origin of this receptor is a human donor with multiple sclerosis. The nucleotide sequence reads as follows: TGTGCCAGCAGGTCGGGACAGGGTGTGGACACCATATATTTT. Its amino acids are CASRSGQGVDTIYF.